These 13 T cell receptor beta chains originate from one sample sequenced in a study of blood T cell repertoires in COVID-19. Clones were read by immunoSEQ multiplex PCR, and TCRdb kept only the in-frame ones, dropping some. The data hold fewer than 300,000 clones, with approximately 92% observed a single time. The specimen sequenced was peripheral blood. The source is a young adult with COVID-19, enrolled during active disease.

The CDR3 spells CASSLRQGWTEEETQYF. In nucleotides, the CDR3 is TGTGCCAGCAGTTTACGGCAGGGCTGGACCGAGGAAGAGACCCAGTACTTC. This chain connects TRBV28 to TRBJ2-5; a possible D gene is TRBD1 (5 bases). V was shortened by 2 bases and J by 3 bases, with 19 bases between the two germline ends. CDR1 and CDR2 from the germline V gene are MDHEN and SYDVKM. This CDR3 has 17 residues.

The rearrangement uses TRBV21-1 and TRBJ2-7; the table's D gene call, TRBD2, was not cross checked with the DNA. TRBV21-1 is tagged as a pseudogene. This CDR3 comprises 16 residues. CDR3 nucleotide sequence: TGTGCCAGCAGCGAGGAGGGGTTATGGGGCTCCTACGAGCAGTACTTC. Its translation: CASSEEGLWGSYEQYF.

The J gene is TRBJ2-2, the V gene TRBV5-1; D may be TRBD2 (7 bases). Germline V CDR1 and CDR2: SGHRS, YFSETQ. The V gene lost 0 bases and the J gene lost 5 bases, with 11 bases spanning the gap. CDR3 length: 15 residues. Here the CDR3 reads CASSLVGGQTGELFF. CDR3 in DNA: TGCGCCAGCAGCTTGGTCGGGGGGCAAACCGGGGAGCTGTTTTTT.

The V and J genes are TRBV5-1 and TRBJ2-3, with D possibly TRBD2 on 5 matching bases. The CDR3 is 16 amino acids. Germline V CDR1 and CDR2: SGHRS, YFSETQ. V was shortened by 4 bases and J by 0 bases, with 15 bases between the two germline ends. The CDR3 sequence: CASSQPGRTSTDTQYF. The CDR3 DNA follows: TGCGCCAGCAGCCAACCTGGACGGACTAGCACAGATACGCAGTATTTT.

The chain employs TRBV9 and TRBJ2-1, with D unclear. V lost 0 bases to trimming and J lost 7 bases, with 11 bases between them. Germline assignment: CDR1 SGDLS and CDR2 YYNGEE. The CDR3 spans 14 residues. CDR3 in DNA: TGTGCCAGCAGCGTAGGTTCTAATAAGAATGAGCAGTTCTTC. As protein: CASSVGSNKNEQFF. The full variable domain, its missing parts supplied by reference TRBV9 and TRBJ2-1, is DSGVTQTPKHLITATGQRVTLRCSPRSGDLSVYWYQQSLDQGLQFLIQYYNGEERAKGNILERFSAQQFPDLHSELNLSSLELGDSALYFCASSVGSNKNEQFFGPGTRLTVL.

This chain links TRBV7-2 with TRBJ1-3; a possible D gene is TRBD1 (6 bases). V lost 0 bases and J 2 bases, leaving 8 bases between the germline ends. Per the germline V gene, CDR1 is SGHTA and CDR2 is FQGNSA. The CDR3 runs 15 residues. The CDR3 region is CASSLAGATGNTIYF. CDR3 DNA: TGTGCCAGCAGCTTAGCGGGGGCAACTGGAAACACCATATATTTT.

J is TRBJ2-7 and V is TRBV5-4, with TRBD1 as a possible D gene (7 bases). The germline V gene has CDR1 SGHNT and CDR2 YYREEE (reference sequence). V lost 4 bases and J 6 bases, leaving 20 bases between the germline ends. The CDR3 length is 15 residues. The CDR3 region is CASSADRAGGFEQYF. In DNA, the CDR3 is TGTGCCAGCAGCGCCGACAGGGCAGGGGGGTTCGAGCAGTACTTC.

The gene calls are TRBV24-1 and TRBJ1-1; D may be TRBD1 (5 bases). The CDR3 extends over 14 amino acids. Trimming took 3 bases from V and 1 from J, leaving 8 bases between them. CDR1 is KGHDR and CDR2 is SFDVKD in the germline V gene. The CDR3 DNA sequence: TGTGCCACCAGTGATCCCGACAGGAACACTGAAGCTTTCTTT. Protein product: CATSDPDRNTEAFF.

This rearrangement joins TRBV10-1 to TRBJ2-5; 9 nucleotides match TRBD2. The CDR3 runs to 15 residues. The J segment lost 4 bases and the V segment lost 3 bases, leaving 6 bases of the junction unmatched. Germline V gene lookup returns CDR1 WNHNN and CDR2 SYGVQD (reference sequence). The CDR3 nucleotides are TGCGCCAGCAGTGACCCAGCGGGAGGCTCAGAGACCCAGTACTTC. It is translated as CASSDPAGGSETQYF.

This clone was recorded only once. This rearrangement joins TRBV5-1 to TRBJ1-1; 11 positions agree with TRBD1. V lost 4 bases to trimming and J lost 1 base; unmatched junction nucleotides: 3. The CDR3 contains 15 residues. Germline CDR1 and CDR2: SGHRS and YFSETQ. CDR3 nucleotide sequence: TGCGCCAGCAGCGGACAGGGGGCAGGGAACACTGAAGCTTTCTTT. This gives the protein CASSGQGAGNTEAFF.

The gene calls are TRBV7-2 and TRBJ1-2; possibly TRBD1 for D (5 bases). V shed 3 bases and J shed 5 bases, with 10 bases lying between them. Germline V gene data show CDR1 as SGHTA and CDR2 as FQGNSA. This CDR3 is 13 amino acids long. The CDR3: CASSFGHLYGYTF. The DNA for the CDR3 is TGTGCCAGCAGCTTCGGACACCTATATGGCTACACCTTC.

The CDR3 DNA follows: TGTGCCAGCAGCTTTACAGGGTCCCGGGAAAAACTGTTTTTT. This gives the protein CASSFTGSREKLFF. The chain has TRBV13 and TRBJ1-4; tentatively, D is TRBD1 (6 bases). The CDR3 has 14 amino acids. Germline CDR1 is PRHDT and CDR2 is FYEKMQ (reference sequence). Trimming took 3 bases from V and 8 from J, leaving 13 bases between them.

The chain recombines TRBV7-2 with TRBJ1-5; the match to TRBD1 covers 8 bases. This CDR3 contains 17 residues. Germline CDR1 reads SGHTA; CDR2 reads FQGNSA. With V trimmed by 5 bases and J by 6 bases, 15 bases remained unmatched. CDR3 nucleotide sequence: TGTGCCAGCAGCCCCAGGGGGGCCAGGGGGCAAGGTCAGCCCCAGCATTTT. Translation gives CASSPRGARGQGQPQHF.